These T cell receptor beta chains were read from a single sample in a study of blood T cell repertoires in COVID-19. Libraries were prepared by immunoSEQ multiplex PCR; TCRdb keeps only in-frame clonotypes and omits some of them. The table shows a few hundred thousand clones, with 83% occurring only once. The sequencing input was peripheral blood. These TCRs come from a woman between 50 and 59 years old with acute or convalescent COVID-19. CDR3s include the opening cysteine and the closing phenylalanine or tryptophan. The D gene is left open where the match is weak. Not all rows give a size; the values are once, few, many and, for expanded clones, a class.

size	V	D	J	CDR3	DNA
few	TRBV2	TRBD1	TRBJ2-5	CASSGDRKETQYF	TGTGCCAGCAGTGGGGACAGAAAAGAGACCCAGTACTTC
once	TRBV19	.	TRBJ1-1	CASSPLVRNTEAFF	TGTGCCAGTAGTCCTCTAGTCAGGAACACTGAAGCTTTCTTT
.	TRBV5-4	.	TRBJ2-2	CASSSAVDTGELFF	TGTGCCAGCAGCTCCGCGGTAGACACCGGGGAGCTGTTTTTT
once	TRBV5-6	TRBD2	TRBJ2-1	CASSLGWEGPMDEQFF	TGTGCCAGCAGCCTAGGCTGGGAGGGACCTATGGATGAGCAGTTCTTC
once	TRBV5-1	.	TRBJ2-5	CASSFTQGGRETQYF	TGCGCCAGCAGCTTTACCCAGGGGGGTAGGGAGACCCAGTACTTC
.	TRBV13	.	TRBJ2-1	CASSLLRDALSEQFF	TGTGCCAGCAGCTTACTCCGGGATGCCCTGAGTGAGCAGTTCTTC
.	TRBV29-1	.	TRBJ2-7	CSVSLLGSDEQYF	TGCAGCGTTTCCCTACTAGGAAGCGACGAGCAGTACTTC
.	TRBV27	TRBD1	TRBJ1-5	CASSQDREDQPQHF	TGTGCCAGCAGTCAGGACAGGGAAGATCAGCCCCAGCATTTT
.	TRBV18	.	TRBJ1-1	CASSPLGHKGEGTEAFF	TGTGCCAGCTCACCACTGGGACATAAGGGCGAGGGCACTGAAGCTTTCTTT
.	TRBV5-1	.	TRBJ1-4	CASSLDGATNEKLFF	TGCGCCAGCAGCTTGGATGGTGCGACTAATGAAAAACTGTTTTTT
few	TRBV5-1	TRBD1	TRBJ2-6	CASSSDRDGRRGSGANVLTF	TGCGCCAGCAGCTCGGACAGGGATGGACGCCGAGGCTCTGGGGCCAACGTCCTGACTTTC
.	TRBV9	.	TRBJ1-5	CASSPGVLDQPQHF	TGTGCCAGCAGCCCGGGAGTTCTCGACCAGCCCCAGCATTTT
.	TRBV27	.	TRBJ2-5	CASSSQGETQYF	TGTGCCAGCAGTTCTCAGGGAGAGACCCAGTACTTC
few	TRBV30	TRBD1	TRBJ1-4	CAWSNVGQGHEKLFF	TGTGCCTGGAGTAATGTGGGACAGGGCCATGAAAAACTGTTTTTT
.	TRBV27	TRBD1	TRBJ2-1	CASSKSDRGREQFF	TGTGCCAGCAGTAAATCGGACAGGGGCCGGGAGCAGTTCTTC
once	TRBV11-2	TRBD1	TRBJ2-7	CASSPAGQVPYEQYF	TGTGCCAGCAGCCCAGCCGGACAGGTTCCCTACGAGCAGTACTTC
.	TRBV7-2	TRBD2	TRBJ2-5	CASSSFSTSRDQYF	TGTGCCAGCAGCTCATTTTCGACTAGCCGGGACCAGTACTTC
many	TRBV30	TRBD1	TRBJ2-1	CAWSMTQGTHNEQFF	TGTGCCTGGAGTATGACACAGGGGACCCACAATGAGCAGTTCTTC
.	TRBV3-1/TRBV3-2	TRBD1	TRBJ1-3	CASSQGTGEGNTIYF	TGTGCCAGCAGCCAAGGCACAGGGGAAGGAAACACCATATATTTT
.	TRBV7-2	.	TRBJ2-7	CASSYRGRLYEQYF	TGTGCCAGCAGCTATAGAGGGCGTCTCTACGAGCAGTACTTC
.	TRBV11-2	.	TRBJ1-2	CASSPSPNSNYGYTF	TGTGCCAGCAGTCCCTCCCCGAACTCGAACTATGGCTACACCTTC
.	TRBV4-2	TRBD1	TRBJ1-4	CASSRGTGGGEKLFF	TGTGCCAGCAGCCGCGGGACAGGGGGAGGGGAAAAACTGTTTTTT
.	TRBV6-2/TRBV6-3	.	TRBJ2-3	CASSSHQEDTQYF	TGTGCCAGCAGTTCCCACCAGGAAGATACGCAGTATTTT
.	TRBV4-1	TRBD1	TRBJ1-2	CASSRDRFNYGYTF	TGCGCCAGCAGCCGGGACAGATTTAACTATGGCTACACCTTC
.	TRBV10-3	TRBD2	TRBJ2-2	CATQREGRTGELFF	TGTGCCACGCAGCGGGAGGGGAGGACCGGGGAGCTGTTTTTT
.	TRBV3-1/TRBV3-2	TRBD1	TRBJ1-2	CASSPQTLQGAQGYTF	TGTGCCAGCAGCCCACAAACCCTACAGGGGGCGCAGGGCTACACCTTC
.	TRBV7-6	TRBD1	TRBJ2-6	CASSRDRGSGANVLTF	TGTGCCAGCAGCAGGGACAGGGGTTCTGGGGCCAACGTCCTGACTTTC
.	TRBV18	TRBD1	TRBJ1-1	CASSTTGDTEAFF	TGTGCCAGCTCCACGACAGGGGACACTGAAGCTTTCTTT
.	TRBV7-9	.	TRBJ2-7	CASSLGRGEYF	TGTGCCAGCAGCCTCGGTCGCGGAGAGTACTTC
once	TRBV7-7	TRBD2	TRBJ2-3	CASSRGLAGVDTQYF	TGTGCCAGCAGCAGGGGACTAGCGGGGGTGGATACGCAGTATTTT
.	TRBV5-1	TRBD2	TRBJ2-1	CASSLGGFGNEQFF	TGCGCCAGCAGCCTGGGAGGGTTTGGGAATGAGCAGTTCTTC
.	TRBV4-2	TRBD2	TRBJ2-7	CASSQGDLAGSYEQYF	TGTGCCAGCAGCCAAGGCGACCTAGCGGGCTCCTACGAGCAGTACTTC
once	TRBV10-2	.	TRBJ1-3	CASSAAGRGDTIYF	TGCGCCAGCAGTGCCGCAGGGAGGGGAGACACCATATATTTT
few	TRBV6-6	.	TRBJ2-4	CASTDTAKNIQYF	TGTGCCAGCACCGACACGGCCAAAAACATTCAGTACTTC
once	TRBV12-3/TRBV12-4	.	TRBJ1-2	CASSRTANYGYTF	TGTGCCAGCAGCCGGACAGCGAACTATGGCTACACCTTC
once	TRBV12-3/TRBV12-4	TRBD1	TRBJ1-5	CASSLQGSQPQHF	TGTGCCAGCAGTCTACAGGGGAGTCAGCCCCAGCATTTT
.	TRBV5-1	.	TRBJ2-7	CASSLAILAYEQYF	TGCGCCAGCAGCTTGGCCATCCTAGCCTACGAGCAGTACTTC
once	TRBV20-1	TRBD1	TRBJ1-4	CSASFRPGQGNEKLFF	TGCAGTGCTAGTTTTCGACCGGGACAGGGGAATGAAAAACTGTTTTTT
.	TRBV5-1	TRBD2	TRBJ2-5	CARRRGGYQETQYF	TGCGCCCGCCGGCGGGGGGGGTACCAAGAGACCCAGTACTTC
.	TRBV5-1	TRBD1	TRBJ2-5	CASSLRQGSSGETQYF	TGCGCCAGCAGCTTGCGACAGGGCAGCTCTGGAGAGACCCAGTACTTC